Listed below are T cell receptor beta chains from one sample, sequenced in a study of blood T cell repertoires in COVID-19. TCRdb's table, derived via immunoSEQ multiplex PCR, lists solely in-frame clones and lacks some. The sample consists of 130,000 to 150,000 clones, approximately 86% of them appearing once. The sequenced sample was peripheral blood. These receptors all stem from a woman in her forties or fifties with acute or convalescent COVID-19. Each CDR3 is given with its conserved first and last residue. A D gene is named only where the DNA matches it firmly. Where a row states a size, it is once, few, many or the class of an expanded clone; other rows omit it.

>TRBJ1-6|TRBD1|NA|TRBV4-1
TGCGCCAGCAGCCCCCGACAGGGTATATCACCCCTCCACTTT
CASSPRQGISPLHF
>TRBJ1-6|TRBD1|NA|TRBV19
TGTGCCAGTAATTCTAGGGACAGGGGCGGTTCACCCCTCCACTTT
CASNSRDRGGSPLHF
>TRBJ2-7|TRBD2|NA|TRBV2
TGTGCCAGCAGTGAAATAGGGCGGGAGCGGGCATACTTC
CASSEIGRERAYF
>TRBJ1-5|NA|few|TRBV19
TGTGCCAGTGGGGGGTTTGCCCAGCATTTT
CASGGFAQHF
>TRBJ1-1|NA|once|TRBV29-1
TGCAGCGTTGACCAGGGAAACACTGAAGCTTTCTTT
CSVDQGNTEAFF
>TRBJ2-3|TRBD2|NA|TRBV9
TGTGCCAGCAGCGTAGGGGGGGCTAGCGGGGTAAGCACAGATACGCAGTATTTT
CASSVGGASGVSTDTQYF
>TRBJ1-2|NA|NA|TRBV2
TGTGCCAGCAGAGCGTCCCGGGACATCTTCTATGGCTACACCTTC
CASRASRDIFYGYTF
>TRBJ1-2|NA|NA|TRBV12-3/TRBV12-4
TGTGCCAGCAGGACAGGCACTAACTATGGCTACACCTTC
CASRTGTNYGYTF
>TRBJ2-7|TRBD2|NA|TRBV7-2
TGTGCCAGCAGCTTTCCTAGCGGGACCCGCGAGCAGTACTTC
CASSFPSGTREQYF
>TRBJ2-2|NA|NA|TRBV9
TGTGCCAGCAGCGGGGGGGGCTCCCCTGGGGGCCTCACCGGGGAGCTGTTTTTT
CASSGGGSPGGLTGELFF
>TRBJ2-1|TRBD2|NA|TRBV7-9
TGTGCCAGCAGCTATAGCGGGAGGTTCTACAATGAGCAGTTCTTC
CASSYSGRFYNEQFF
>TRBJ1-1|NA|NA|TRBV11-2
TGTGCCAGCAGCTTGTTGGGGGGTACTGAAGCTTTCTTT
CASSLLGGTEAFF
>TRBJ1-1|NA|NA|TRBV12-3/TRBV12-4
TGTGCCAGCAGTTTTTCCAGGGCCACTGAAGCTTTCTTT
CASSFSRATEAFF
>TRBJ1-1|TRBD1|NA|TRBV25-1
TGTGCCAGCAGTGAAGGAGGGGACAGATTGAACACTGAAGCTTTCTTT
CASSEGGDRLNTEAFF
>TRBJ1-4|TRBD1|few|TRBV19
TGTGCCAGCGGGGACAGGGGAGGAGATGAAAAACTGTTTTTT
CASGDRGGDEKLFF
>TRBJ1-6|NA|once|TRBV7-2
TGTGCCAGCAGCCTCAGACAGGTTGATAATTCACCCCTCCACTTT
CASSLRQVDNSPLHF
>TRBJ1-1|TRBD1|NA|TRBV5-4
TGTGCCAGCAGCTCCATGGACAGGGCCACTGAAGCTTTCTTT
CASSSMDRATEAFF
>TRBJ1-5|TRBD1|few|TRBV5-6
TGTGCCAGCAGCGACACAGGGGATCCTAGCAATCAGCCCCAGCATTTT
CASSDTGDPSNQPQHF
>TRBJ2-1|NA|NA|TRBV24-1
TGTGCCACCACGGCGGGATCCTACAATGAGCAGTTCTTC
CATTAGSYNEQFF
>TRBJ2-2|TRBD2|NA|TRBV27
TGTGCCAGCAGTCGCGGGGGTCACGGGGAGCTGTTTTTT
CASSRGGHGELFF
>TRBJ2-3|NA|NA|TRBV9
TGTGCCAGCAGCGACCTTCGGAGCAGCACAGATACGCAGTATTTT
CASSDLRSSTDTQYF
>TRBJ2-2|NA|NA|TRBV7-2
TGTGCCAGCAGCCTATCGCCGGTCACCGGGGAGCTGTTTTTT
CASSLSPVTGELFF
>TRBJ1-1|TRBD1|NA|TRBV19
TGTGCCAGTACCCGACAGGGAAGGACTGAAGCTTTCTTT
CASTRQGRTEAFF
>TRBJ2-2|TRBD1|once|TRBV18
TGTGCCAGCTCACCGGCGGGACAGGGCGACACCGGGGAGCTGTTTTTT
CASSPAGQGDTGELFF
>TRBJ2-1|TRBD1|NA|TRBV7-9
TGTGCCAGCAGCTTTCAGGGACAGGCATACAATGAGCAGTTCTTC
CASSFQGQAYNEQFF
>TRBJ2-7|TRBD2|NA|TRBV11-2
TGTGCCAGCAGCCGACCTGGGGAGGGCCCTCGTTACGAGCAGTACTTC
CASSRPGEGPRYEQYF
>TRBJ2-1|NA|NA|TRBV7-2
TGTGCCAGCAGCTTCAGGTTCGGGGAAGGGGGCAATGAGCAGTTCTTC
CASSFRFGEGGNEQFF
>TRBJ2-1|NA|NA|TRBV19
TGTGCCAGTAGTATAGGACAGAGCCCATACAATGAGCAGTTCTTC
CASSIGQSPYNEQFF
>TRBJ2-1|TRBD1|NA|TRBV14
TGTGCCAGCAGCCGAGGGGGCTGGTACAATGAGCAGTTCTTC
CASSRGGWYNEQFF
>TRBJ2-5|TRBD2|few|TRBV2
TGTGCCAGCGTAACCGGGACTAGACTCGGGGAGACCCAGTACTTC
CASVTGTRLGETQYF
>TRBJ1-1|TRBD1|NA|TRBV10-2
TGCGCCAGCAGTGGACAGGGATCGAACACTGAAGCTTTCTTT
CASSGQGSNTEAFF
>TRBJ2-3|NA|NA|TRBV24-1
TGTGCCACCAGTGAGCAGGGCCGAAGCACAGATACGCAGTATTTT
CATSEQGRSTDTQYF
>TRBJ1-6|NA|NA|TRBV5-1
TGCGCCAGCTTCGACCGGGTCGATGGAAATTCACCCCTCCACTTT
CASFDRVDGNSPLHF
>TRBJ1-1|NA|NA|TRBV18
TGTGCCAGCTCACCAATATCTGGGGGGGGTACGACTGAAGCTTTCTTT
CASSPISGGGTTEAFF
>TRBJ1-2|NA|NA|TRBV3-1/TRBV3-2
TGTGCCAGCAGCCAGCCGGAGGGCTCGGCGTATGGCTACACCTTC
CASSQPEGSAYGYTF
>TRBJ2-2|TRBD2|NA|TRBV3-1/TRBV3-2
TGTGCCAGCAGCACCTGGGGGAGTAGCGGGAGTTTCGCGAACACCGGGGAGCTGTTTTTT
CASSTWGSSGSFANTGELFF
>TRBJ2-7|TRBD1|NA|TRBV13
TGTGCCAGCAGCGCCGGACAGGGAGAGTCCTACGAGCAGTACTTC
CASSAGQGESYEQYF
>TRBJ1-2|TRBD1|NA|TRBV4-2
TGTGCCAGCAGCCAAGTTGAACAGGGGATTTATGGCTACACCTTC
CASSQVEQGIYGYTF
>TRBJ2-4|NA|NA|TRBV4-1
TGCGCCAGCAGATCTTACACCTTAGCCAAAAACATTCAGTACTTC
CASRSYTLAKNIQYF
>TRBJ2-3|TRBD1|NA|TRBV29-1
TGCAGCTTCTGGACAGGGAGCGGCACAGATACGCAGTATTTT
CSFWTGSGTDTQYF
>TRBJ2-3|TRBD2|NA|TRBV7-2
TGTGCCAGCAGCTTACGTAGCGGGGATGGAGATACGCAGTATTTT
CASSLRSGDGDTQYF
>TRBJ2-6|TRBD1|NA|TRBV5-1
TGCGCCAGCAGCGTGACAGGGACCGGGGCCAACGTCCTGACTTTC
CASSVTGTGANVLTF
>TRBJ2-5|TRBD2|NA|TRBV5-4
TGTGCCAGCAGCTCCAGCGGGAGGGCCCGAGAGACCCAGTACTTC
CASSSSGRARETQYF
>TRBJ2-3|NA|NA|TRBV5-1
TGCGCCAGCAGCTTAGAGGTAGATACGCAGTATTTT
CASSLEVDTQYF
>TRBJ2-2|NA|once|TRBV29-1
TGCAGCGTTATGAGCACCGGGGAGCTGTTTTTT
CSVMSTGELFF
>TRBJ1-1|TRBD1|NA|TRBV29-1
TGCACCGCAAGGACAGGGGCTTGGACTGAAGCTTTCTTT
CTARTGAWTEAFF
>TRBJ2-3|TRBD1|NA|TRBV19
TGTGCCAGTAGTGACCGGGACAGCGTGTTTACAGGCACAGATACGCAGTATTTT
CASSDRDSVFTGTDTQYF
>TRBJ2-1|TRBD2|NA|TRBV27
TGTGCCAGCAGTTTACTAGCGGGGGGGGGCAATGAGCAGTTCTTC
CASSLLAGGGNEQFF
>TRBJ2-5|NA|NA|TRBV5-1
TGCGCCAGCAGCTTGGTACAGGGGGAGGGAGAGACCCAGTACTTC
CASSLVQGEGETQYF
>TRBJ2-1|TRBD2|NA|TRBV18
TGTGCCAGCTCGCGCTTGCTAGCGGGAGGCAATGAGCAGTTCTTC
CASSRLLAGGNEQFF
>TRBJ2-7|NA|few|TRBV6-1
TGTGCCAGCAGTGAAGCTTCGCCGAGGGAGCAGTACTTC
CASSEASPREQYF
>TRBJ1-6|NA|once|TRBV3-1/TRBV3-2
TGTGCCAGCAGCCAAGATTTACCAGGGATCTATAATTCACCCCTCCACTTT
CASSQDLPGIYNSPLHF
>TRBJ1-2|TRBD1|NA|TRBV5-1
TGCGCCAGCAGCGGAGGACAGGGGCCTCAGATCTATGGCTACACCTTC
CASSGGQGPQIYGYTF
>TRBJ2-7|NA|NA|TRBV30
TGTGCCTGGACCACTTCTAGTCACCACGAGCAGTACTTC
CAWTTSSHHEQYF
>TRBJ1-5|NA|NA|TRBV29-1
TGCAGCGTTGTTCCCCAGGGTTCAGATCAGCCCCAGCATTTT
CSVVPQGSDQPQHF
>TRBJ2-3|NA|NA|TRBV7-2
TGTGCCAGCAGCTTAGACGCGGGGAGCACAGATACGCAGTATTTT
CASSLDAGSTDTQYF
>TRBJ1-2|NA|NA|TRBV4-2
TGTGCCAGCAGCCAAGATAAGACAGACTATGGCTACACCTTC
CASSQDKTDYGYTF
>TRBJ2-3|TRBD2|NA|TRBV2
TGTGCCAGCAGTTACGACAGATTAGCGGGAGATACGCAGTATTTT
CASSYDRLAGDTQYF
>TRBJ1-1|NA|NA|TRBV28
TGTGCCAGCAGTCCTAGACCCGACAGGCCCCCTGAAGCTTTCTTT
CASSPRPDRPPEAFF
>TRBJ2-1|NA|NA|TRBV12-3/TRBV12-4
TGTGCCAGCAAGCGGGCCAACAATGAGCAGTTCTTC
CASKRANNEQFF